The 21 T cell receptor beta chains listed next were all sequenced from one sample in a study of OX40 agonist ivuxolimab in advanced cancers. Libraries were made using the immunoSEQ multiplex PCR assay. This is the immuneACCESS table as TCRdb keeps it, with only in-frame sequences that have V and J called. A part of the clones is gone; compared with another copy, unresolved V genes explain less than half, and the rest is unexplained. Here the sample has 50,000 to 80,000 clones; about 85% occur a single time. About 3% of the sample lies in the top ten. The specimen comprised CD4+ or CD8+ T cells sorted from blood, sampled in a trial of the OX40 agonist ivuxolimab. All receptors come from an adult with an advanced solid tumor such as melanoma, head and neck, liver or kidney cancer.

CDR3 sequence (DNA): TGTGCCAGCAGTTTACTCGGGACCTATGGCTACACCTTC. Translation gives CASSLLGTYGYTF. The J gene is TRBJ1-2, the V gene TRBV2, with TRBD1 as a possible D gene (5 bases). The CDR3 is 13 amino acids. V lost 5 bases, J lost 4 bases, and 11 bases lay in between. CDR1 is SNHLY, CDR2 FYNNEI, per germline.

The chain recombines TRBV27 with TRBJ2-5; D gene uncertain. Per the germline V gene, CDR1 is MNHEY and CDR2 is SMNVEV (reference sequence). The length of the CDR3 is 13 residues. V dropped 6 bases and J dropped 0 bases, with 8 bases sitting between them. The CDR3 loop is CASSLYNQETQYF. CDR3 nucleotide sequence: TGTGCCAGCAGCCTCTACAACCAAGAGACCCAGTACTTC.

As to this clone: At the DNA level, this CDR3 is encoded by other sequences in the same sample as well. The gene calls are TRBV5-1 and TRBJ2-2; no firm D call. CDR1 is SGHRS and CDR2 is YFSETQ in the germline V gene. This CDR3 is 13 amino acids long. Trimming shortened V by 2 bases and J by 5 bases, and 7 bases separated the two germline ends. CDR3 region: CASSLERTGELFF. The CDR3 bases are TGCGCCAGCAGCTTAGAACGAACCGGGGAGCTGTTTTTT.

The rearrangement links TRBV10-2 to TRBJ1-2; D may be TRBD1 (6 bases). The germline gives CDR1 WSHSY, CDR2 SAAADI. The CDR3 contains 13 residues. Trimming cost V 6 bases and J 3 bases, with 11 bases left between them. The CDR3 region has the DNA TGCGCCAGCAGACCGGACAGAGACTATGGCTACACCTTC. Amino acids: CASRPDRDYGYTF.

The J gene is TRBJ2-3, the V gene TRBV10-3; a possible D gene is TRBD1 (5 bases). Per germline, CDR1 ENHRY and CDR2 SYGVKD. The CDR3 is made up of 14 amino acids. V was clipped by 6 bases and J by 0 bases, with 10 bases between them. The CDR3 region is CAISQGSSTDTQYF. CDR3 DNA: TGTGCCATCAGCCAGGGATCTAGCACAGATACGCAGTATTTT.

The chain couples TRBV19 to TRBJ1-5; TRBD1 agrees at 7 bases. The germline CDR1 and CDR2 sequences are LNHDA and SQIVND (reference sequence). The CDR3 has 15 residues. The J segment lost 5 bases and the V segment lost 5 bases, leaving 9 bases of the junction unmatched. The CDR3 loop is CASSLGQERHQPQHF. The CDR3 region has the DNA TGTGCCAGTAGTCTCGGACAGGAAAGACATCAGCCCCAGCATTTT. The variable domain in full, completed from reference TRBV19 and TRBJ1-5, reads DGGITQSPKYLFRKEGQNVTLSCEQNLNHDAMYWYRQDPGQGLRLIYYSQIVNDFQKGDIAEGYSVSREKKESFPLTVTSAQKNPTAFYLCASSLGQERHQPQHFGDGTRLSIL.

The gene calls are TRBV30 and TRBJ2-7; weak D call: TRBD2 (6 bases). V lost 1 base, J lost 3 bases, and 10 bases lay in between. The CDR3 consists of 13 residues. CDR1 is GTSNPN, CDR2 SVGIG, per germline (reference sequence). CDR3 in amino acids: CAWSAVGGYEQYF. In DNA form, the CDR3 reads TGTGCCTGGAGTGCGGTGGGGGGCTACGAGCAGTACTTC.

The rearrangement links TRBV6-6 to TRBJ1-5; D unresolved. The V end lost 0 bases, the J end lost 0 bases, and 9 bases lay between the germline ends. This CDR3 comprises 16 residues. CDR1 is MNHNY and CDR2 is SVGAGI in the germline V gene (reference sequence). CDR3: CASSYSLRNSNQPQHF. The CDR3 DNA follows: TGTGCCAGCAGTTACTCGTTGCGGAATAGCAATCAGCCCCAGCATTTT.

This clone appeared once. The chain links TRBV5-6 to TRBJ2-7, with 7 bases identical to TRBD1. This CDR3 region has 13 residues. V lost 0 bases, J lost 4 bases, and 1 base stayed unmatched. Germline loops: CDR1 SGHDT, CDR2 YYEEEE. CDR3 sequence reads: CASSLGGQYEQYF. CDR3 coding DNA: TGTGCCAGCAGCTTGGGGGGACAGTACGAGCAGTACTTC.

The J gene is TRBJ1-1, the V gene TRBV18; D possibly corresponds to TRBD1 (5 bases). There are 14 residues in the CDR3. CDR1 is KGHSH, CDR2 LQKENI, per germline. The ends were cut back, 3 bases at V and 4 bases at J, with 12 bases in the middle. CDR3 sequence: CASSPPTGATEAFF. In DNA form, the CDR3 reads TGTGCCAGCTCACCCCCGACCGGGGCCACTGAAGCTTTCTTT.

This rearrangement joins TRBV6-6 to TRBJ1-6; D remains ambiguous. The CDR3 runs to 12 residues. Germline CDR1 is MNHNY and CDR2 is SVGAGI (reference sequence). V was trimmed by 6 bases and J by 11 bases, leaving 11 bases between them. CDR3 amino acids: CASRSLGAPLHF. CDR3 coding DNA: TGTGCCAGCAGATCACTTGGGGCACCCCTCCACTTT.

The chain has TRBV5-1 and TRBJ2-3; 8 bases fit TRBD2. CDR1 SGHRS and CDR2 YFSETQ come from the germline V gene. Losses at the gene ends were 0 bases for V and 3 bases for J; bases not matched to a gene: 6. CDR3 size: 16 residues. CDR3 region: CASSLEVAGRTDTQYF. Here the CDR3 DNA reads TGCGCCAGCAGCTTGGAAGTAGCGGGGCGTACAGATACGCAGTATTTT.

This clone occurred once. The V and J genes are TRBV27 and TRBJ2-1, with 7 positions matching TRBD1. Per the germline V gene, CDR1 is MNHEY and CDR2 is SMNVEV (reference sequence). CDR3 length equals 15 residues. Trimming cost V 5 bases and J 9 bases; bases outside gene matches: 13. CDR3: CASSPTHSRGSEQFF. The CDR3 DNA sequence: TGTGCCAGCAGTCCGACGCATTCCAGGGGGAGTGAGCAGTTCTTC.

The genes are TRBV6-1 and TRBJ2-2, with D possibly being TRBD2 (5 bases). The CDR3 covers 15 residues. Germline loops: CDR1 MNHNS, CDR2 SASEGT. With 7 bases removed from V and 3 bases from J, the gap between germline ends came to 15 bases. The CDR3 region is CASTRSIGDTGELFF. CDR3 in DNA: TGTGCCAGCACCCGGAGTATCGGGGACACCGGGGAGCTGTTTTTT.

The chain joins TRBV2 to TRBJ2-1; D not certain. CDR1 and CDR2 from the germline V gene are SNHLY and FYNNEI. CDR3 size: 16 residues. V lost 5 bases and J 0 bases, leaving 14 bases between the germline ends. The CDR3 nucleotides are TGTGCCAGCAGTCCCCGTGACTCGGGCTCCTACAATGAGCAGTTCTTC. Its protein product is CASSPRDSGSYNEQFF.

CDR3 coding DNA: TGCGCCAGCAGGAGGGGCACAGATACGCAGTATTTT. This translates into CASRRGTDTQYF. The V and J genes are TRBV5-1 and TRBJ2-3; D may be TRBD2 (5 bases). The V and J ends lost 5 bases and 1 base respectively, with 5 bases between them. Germline values: CDR1 SGHRS, CDR2 YFSETQ. This CDR3 is 12 amino acids long.

The chain combines TRBV7-9 with TRBJ2-4; TRBD1 agrees at 7 bases. V trimming: 4 bases; J trimming: 4 bases; junction bases outside the gene matches: 1. The CDR3 is made up of 13 amino acids. Germline-derived CDR1 and CDR2 are SEHNR and FQNEAQ (reference sequence). The CDR3 loop reads CASSWGQKNIQYF. The CDR3 DNA sequence: TGTGCCAGCAGCTGGGGACAGAAAAACATTCAGTACTTC.

The rearrangement joins TRBV7-2 to TRBJ1-6, with D possibly being TRBD1 (5 bases). V was trimmed by 3 bases and J by 3 bases, leaving 21 bases between them. From germline, CDR1 is SGHTA and CDR2 FQGNSA. This CDR3 has 19 residues. In DNA form, the CDR3 reads TGTGCCAGCAGCTTGCGGGGATCTAAAATGGGGGTCTATAATTCACCCCTCCACTTT. It specifies CASSLRGSKMGVYNSPLHF.

The chain joins TRBV30 to TRBJ1-2, with D possibly being TRBD1 (6 bases). The germline V and J ends were trimmed by 2 bases and 9 bases, with 16 bases remaining between them. This CDR3 is built from 13 residues. Germline-derived CDR1 and CDR2 are GTSNPN and SVGIG (reference sequence). The CDR3 is CAWSFGGAVSYTF. The CDR3, as DNA: TGTGCCTGGAGTTTCGGGGGCGCGGTTAGCTACACCTTC.

This chain uses TRBV28 with TRBJ2-3; D is ambiguous. Germline values: CDR1 MDHEN, CDR2 SYDVKM. The CDR3 spans 15 residues. CDR3 coding DNA: TGTGCATCACGCGGTTTTCCCCCTAGCACAGATACGCAGTATTTT. Its protein is CASRGFPPSTDTQYF.

The chain carries TRBV18 and TRBJ2-7; the D gene is possibly TRBD2 (6 bases). This CDR3 region has 14 residues. Germline CDR1 and CDR2: KGHSH and LQKENI. Trimming removed 4 bases from V and 3 bases from J, with 13 bases in between. DNA of the CDR3: TGTGCCAGCTCACGCGGGACGGGGGACTACGAGCAGTACTTC. This translates into CASSRGTGDYEQYF.